The present T cell receptor beta chain was sequenced within a study of tumor and adjacent non-tumor tissue in lung cancer. Study-level information: Stage I to III disease affected over nine men and 5 women aged about 30 to 76. Samples averaged around 4 million productive TCRbeta reads each.

Details on this clonotype: At one end, the junction sequence differs from germline, possibly due to a read error.

The CDR3 is made up of 15 amino acids. The germline V gene has CDR1 WNHNN and CDR2 SYGVQD (reference sequence). TCRbeta libraries were built with three rounds of nested PCR, modified from ARM-PCR. TCRdb redid the calling of the multiplex PCR reads with MiXCR, one entry per CDR3 protein. This sample carries roughly 74,000 distinct CDR3 sequences, 76% of them seen once, and the ten largest clones take under 50%. The template was RNA from unsorted bulk tissue. This non-tumor lung sample came from over 3 cm beyond the tumor edge. Material: distant non-tumor lung tissue. The sequence was collected from a man aged 65-85 years with non-small cell lung cancer. The chain combines TRBV10-1 with TRBJ2-2; D is perhaps TRBD2 (6 bases). The CDR3 bases are TGTGCCAGCAGTGTAGGGAGGTCGGACACCGGGGAGCTGTTTTTT. Protein: CASSVGRSDTGELFF.